A single sample gave rise to the 3 T cell receptor beta chains below, sequenced in a study of a mutant IDH1 vaccine in newly diagnosed glioma. Their recognized antigens are unknown. Measured with immunoSEQ multiplex PCR; TCRdb has only the in-frame clones, and not every one. Of about 69,000 clones listed, around 87% are singletons. As for time point: week 35, safety follow-up. The vaccine gave 300 ug of a 20-mer mutant IDH1 peptide subcutaneously per dose. The sample consisted of PBMCs, taken from a glioma patient whose treatment included an IDH1 peptide vaccine. The receptor source for this set is a man aged 25-45 years with glioma.

The genes are TRBV5-5 and TRBJ2-1; tentatively, D is TRBD1 or TRBD2 (6 bases each). Trimming removed 3 bases at V and 0 bases at J, with 16 bases between. CDR1 and CDR2 from the germline V gene are SGHKS and YYEKEE (reference sequence). The CDR3 spans 17 residues. The CDR3 sequence: CASSSGAAGPSYNEQFF. CDR3 DNA: TGTGCCAGCAGCTCAGGGGCAGCGGGTCCCTCCTACAATGAGCAGTTCTTC.

The chain carries TRBV6-4 and TRBJ2-1; 10 bases agree with TRBD2. V was clipped by 6 bases and J by 3 bases; unmatched bases: 5. CDR3 length equals 15 residues. Germline values: CDR1 MRHNA, CDR2 SNTAGT. CDR3 DNA: TGTGCCAGCAGCAAACTAGCGGGATACTACAATGAGCAGTTCTTC. It yields the protein CASSKLAGYYNEQFF.

The genes are TRBV18 and TRBJ2-1, with TRBD2 matching 15 bases. CDR1 is KGHSH and CDR2 is LQKENI in the germline V gene. The ends lost 3 bases at V and 9 bases at J; junction bases unmatched: 9. The CDR3 totals 17 residues. CDR3: CASSPGLAGGEIGEQFF. The CDR3 bases are TGTGCCAGCTCACCGGGACTAGCGGGAGGTGAGATCGGTGAGCAGTTCTTC.